This T cell receptor beta chain came from a study of T cells in Graves' hyperthyroidism and ophthalmopathy. Enrolled ophthalmopathy patients presented with a Clinical Activity Score of at least 3, a NOSPECS grade of at least 4, and disease duration under 3 months. Overall study findings and caveats: Blood shared most expanded thyroid clonotypes above 0.001.

The CDR3 is made up of 15 amino acids. Trimming left V 5 bases short and J 4 bases short, with 17 bases between. The germline gives CDR1 MNHNS, CDR2 SASEGT. The sample holds many counts of this clonotype. As yet, its antigen is unknown. TCR beta CDR3 regions were amplified from RNA transcripts. First-round RT-PCR targeting the TCR CDR3 was performed with the HTBI primer set. From the multiplex PCR reads, TCRdb called clonotypes with MiXCR, one entry per CDR3 protein. The data show 200,000 to 300,000 distinct CDR3 sequences, with less than 20% seen just once and more than 25% held by the top ten. The origin of this receptor is a young woman with Graves' ophthalmopathy. Sequencing used blood. V gene TRBV6-1 combines with J gene TRBJ1-2; D is unresolved. In DNA, the CDR3 is TGTGCCAGCAGTTATTACGGAACTTTAGCCTATGGCTACACCTTC. Translation gives CASSYYGTLAYGYTF.